Following are 10 T cell receptor beta chains from one sample sequenced in a study of CD8 T cells in Susac syndrome. cDNA came from about 0.5 to 1 ug RNA primed by random hexamers. Via MiXCR, TCRdb re-called the immunoSEQ multiplex PCR reads, giving one row per CDR3 protein. The profile covers around 130,000 distinct CDR3 sequences, with approximately 95% appearing a single time and about 0.11% taken by the ten largest. The sample comprised CD4+ T cells from PBMCs. Receptors were obtained from a human donor with multiple sclerosis.

The gene calls are TRBV15 and TRBJ2-7; D remains unclear. The CDR3 spans 14 residues. Trimming stripped 1 base from V and 4 bases from J, with 11 bases between. Germline loops: CDR1 LNHNV, CDR2 YYDKDF (reference sequence). CDR3 nucleotides: TGTGCCACCAGCAGAGGCCCGGGTGCGTACGAGCAGTACTTC. Amino acids: CATSRGPGAYEQYF. The full variable domain, its missing parts supplied by reference TRBV15 and TRBJ2-7, is DAMVIQNPRYQVTQFGKPVTLSCSQTLNHNVMYWYQQKSSQAPKLLFHYYDKDFNNEADTPDNFQSRRPNTSFCFLDIRSPGLGDTAMYLCATSRGPGAYEQYFGPGTRLTVT.

The genes are TRBV4-1 and TRBJ1-5, with 7 bases aligning to TRBD1. Germline V gene lookup returns CDR1 MGHRA and CDR2 YSYEKL. The length of the CDR3 is 15 residues. Trimming cost V 3 bases and J 7 bases; bases outside gene matches: 9. The chain's CDR3 is CASSHDRDLGQPQHF. DNA of the CDR3: TGCGCCAGCAGCCACGACAGGGATCTAGGACAGCCCCAGCATTTT.

The genes are TRBV3-1 and TRBJ2-3; 7 bases fit TRBD2. This CDR3 contains 14 residues. In germline, CDR1 is LGHDT, CDR2 YNNKEL (reference sequence). The junction had 4 bases not matched to a gene; V was cut back by 1 base and J by 6 bases. The CDR3 loop is CASSQVGRRDTQYF. For the CDR3, the DNA is TGTGCCAGCAGCCAAGTCGGGAGGCGCGATACGCAGTATTTT.

The rearrangement joins TRBV3-1 to TRBJ2-7; D is undetermined. Per germline, CDR1 LGHDT and CDR2 YNNKEL (reference sequence). The CDR3 loop spans 15 amino acids. The V gene lost 2 bases and the J gene lost 2 bases, with 13 bases spanning the gap. The CDR3 is CASSQLAGETYEQYF. The CDR3, as DNA: TGTGCCAGCAGCCAATTGGCCGGCGAAACCTACGAGCAGTACTTC.

The genes are TRBV9 and TRBJ1-1; D is ambiguous. The V end lost 0 bases, the J end lost 5 bases, and 8 bases lay between the germline ends. There are 13 residues in the CDR3. Germline V gives CDR1 SGDLS, CDR2 YYNGEE. The CDR3 protein is CASSVEFSTEAFF. The CDR3 bases are TGTGCCAGCAGCGTAGAGTTCAGTACTGAAGCTTTCTTT.

V gene TRBV5-1 combines with J gene TRBJ1-1; maybe TRBD1 (5 bases). Germline V CDR1 and CDR2: SGHRS, YFSETQ. Between the trimmed V and J ends, which lost 0 bases and 0 bases, there was a span of 12 bases. The CDR3 contains 16 residues. The CDR3 DNA reads as TGCGCCAGCAGCTTGGATGGGACTTTCATGAACACTGAAGCTTTCTTT. It encodes CASSLDGTFMNTEAFF.

V is TRBV12-3 or TRBV12-4 and J is TRBJ1-5; tentative D call: TRBD1 (6 bases). V was shortened by 7 bases and J by 1 base, with 14 bases between the two germline ends. The CDR3 is 15 residues long. The CDR3 DNA sequence: TGTGCCAGCACAAACAGGGTAGCGAGCAATCAGCCCCAGCATTTT. Translating it yields CASTNRVASNQPQHF.

CDR3 amino acids: CSASIPRGQSYGYTF. DNA for the CDR3: TGCAGTGCTAGCATTCCCCGTGGACAGTCCTATGGCTACACCTTC. The rearrangement links TRBV20-1 to TRBJ1-2; D is perhaps TRBD1 (6 bases). Trimming removed 3 bases from V and 4 bases from J, with 18 bases in between. Germline values: CDR1 DFQATT, CDR2 SNEGSKA (reference sequence). CDR3 length: 15 residues.

A note on this clonotype: One end of the junction fails to match germline, which may point to a read error. J is TRBJ1-3 and V is TRBV12-3 or TRBV12-4; D uncertain. This CDR3 is 14 amino acids long. In nucleotides, the CDR3 is TGTGCCAGCAGTTTCTCGAGCTCTGAAAACACCATATATTTT. Its translation is CASSFSSSENTIYF.

This chain uses TRBV12-3 or TRBV12-4 with TRBJ2-7, with 10 nucleotides matching TRBD2. The CDR3 consists of 14 residues. The J segment lost 2 bases and the V segment lost 7 bases, leaving 5 bases of the junction unmatched. The CDR3 here is CASTPSGGTYEQYF. The DNA of the CDR3 is TGTGCCAGCACTCCTAGCGGGGGTACCTACGAGCAGTACTTC.